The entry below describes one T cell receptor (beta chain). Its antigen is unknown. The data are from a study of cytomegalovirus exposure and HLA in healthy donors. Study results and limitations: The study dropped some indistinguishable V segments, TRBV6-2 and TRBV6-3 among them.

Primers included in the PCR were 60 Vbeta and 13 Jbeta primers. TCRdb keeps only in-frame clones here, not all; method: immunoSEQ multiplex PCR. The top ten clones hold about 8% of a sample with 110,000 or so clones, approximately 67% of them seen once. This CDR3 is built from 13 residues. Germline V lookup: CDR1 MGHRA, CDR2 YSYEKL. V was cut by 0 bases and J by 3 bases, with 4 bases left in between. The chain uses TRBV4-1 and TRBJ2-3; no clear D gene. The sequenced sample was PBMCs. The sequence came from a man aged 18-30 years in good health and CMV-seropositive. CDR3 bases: TGCGCCAGCAGCCAAGACAGAACAGATACGCAGTATTTT. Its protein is CASSQDRTDTQYF.